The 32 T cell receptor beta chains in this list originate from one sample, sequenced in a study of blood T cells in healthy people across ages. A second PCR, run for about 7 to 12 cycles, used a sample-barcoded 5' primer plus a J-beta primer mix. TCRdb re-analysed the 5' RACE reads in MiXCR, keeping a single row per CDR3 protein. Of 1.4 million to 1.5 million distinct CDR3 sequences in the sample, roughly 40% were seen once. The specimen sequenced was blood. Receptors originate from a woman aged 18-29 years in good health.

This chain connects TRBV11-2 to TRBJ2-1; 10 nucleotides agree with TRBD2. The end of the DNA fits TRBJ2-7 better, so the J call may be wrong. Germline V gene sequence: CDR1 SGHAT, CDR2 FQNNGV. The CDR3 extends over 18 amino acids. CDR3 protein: CASSFRTSGASSYNEQYF. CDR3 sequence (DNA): TGTGCCAGCAGCTTTCGAACTAGCGGGGCGAGCTCCTACAATGAGCAGTACTTC.

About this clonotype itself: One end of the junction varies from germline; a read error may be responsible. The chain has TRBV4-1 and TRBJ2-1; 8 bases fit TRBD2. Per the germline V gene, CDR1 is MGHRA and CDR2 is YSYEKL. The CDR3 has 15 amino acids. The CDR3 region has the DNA TGCGCCGGCAGCCTGTGGACGGGAGGGCCTAGTGAGCAGTTCTTC. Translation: CAGSLWTGGPSEQFF.

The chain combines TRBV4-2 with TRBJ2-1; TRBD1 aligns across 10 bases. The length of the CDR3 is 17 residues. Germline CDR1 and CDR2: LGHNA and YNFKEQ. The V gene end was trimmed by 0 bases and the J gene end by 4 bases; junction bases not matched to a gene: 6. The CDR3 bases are TGTGCCAGCAGCCAAGACCGGGACAGGGGTTCTTACAATGAGCAGTTCTTC. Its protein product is CASSQDRDRGSYNEQFF.

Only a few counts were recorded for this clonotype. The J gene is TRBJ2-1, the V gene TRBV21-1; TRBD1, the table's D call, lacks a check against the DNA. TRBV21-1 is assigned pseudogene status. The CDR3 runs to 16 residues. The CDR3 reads CASSETGTPKYGEQFF. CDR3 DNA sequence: TGTGCCAGCAGCGAGACCGGGACCCCCAAATACGGTGAGCAGTTCTTC.

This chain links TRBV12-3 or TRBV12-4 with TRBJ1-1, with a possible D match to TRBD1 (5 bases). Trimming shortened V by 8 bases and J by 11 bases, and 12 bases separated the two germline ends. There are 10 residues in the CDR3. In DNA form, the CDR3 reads TGTGCCAGCCTCAGGGTGGGGGCTTTCTTT. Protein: CASLRVGAFF.

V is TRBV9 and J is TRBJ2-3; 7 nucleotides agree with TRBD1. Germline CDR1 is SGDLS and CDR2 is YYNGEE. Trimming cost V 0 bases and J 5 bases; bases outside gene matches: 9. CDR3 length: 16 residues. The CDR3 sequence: CASSVAGGALGDTQYF. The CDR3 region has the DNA TGTGCCAGCAGCGTAGCAGGGGGTGCGTTAGGAGATACGCAGTATTTT. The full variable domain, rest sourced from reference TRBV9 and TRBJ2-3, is DSGVTQTPKHLITATGQRVTLRCSPRSGDLSVYWYQQSLDQGLQFLIQYYNGEERAKGNILERFSAQQFPDLHSELNLSSLELGDSALYFCASSVAGGALGDTQYFGPGTRLTVL.

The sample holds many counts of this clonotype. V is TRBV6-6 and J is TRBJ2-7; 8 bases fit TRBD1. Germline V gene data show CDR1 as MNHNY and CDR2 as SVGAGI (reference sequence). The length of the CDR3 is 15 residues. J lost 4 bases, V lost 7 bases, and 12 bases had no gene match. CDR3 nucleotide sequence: TGTGCCAGCACCGATACACAGGGGGTTTTTTACGAGCAGTACTTC. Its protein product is CASTDTQGVFYEQYF.

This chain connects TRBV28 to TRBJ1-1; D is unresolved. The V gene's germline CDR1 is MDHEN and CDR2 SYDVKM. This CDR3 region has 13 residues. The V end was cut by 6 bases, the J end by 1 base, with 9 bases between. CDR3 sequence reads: CASSLISNTEAFF. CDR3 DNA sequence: TGTGCCAGCAGCTTGATTTCGAACACTGAAGCTTTCTTT.

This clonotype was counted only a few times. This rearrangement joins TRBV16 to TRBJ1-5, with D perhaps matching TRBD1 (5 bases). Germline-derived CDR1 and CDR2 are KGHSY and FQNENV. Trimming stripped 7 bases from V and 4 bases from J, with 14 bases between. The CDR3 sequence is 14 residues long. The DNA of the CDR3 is TGTGCCAGCAACTTTCTCCAGGGTAATCAGCCCCAGCATTTT. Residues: CASNFLQGNQPQHF.

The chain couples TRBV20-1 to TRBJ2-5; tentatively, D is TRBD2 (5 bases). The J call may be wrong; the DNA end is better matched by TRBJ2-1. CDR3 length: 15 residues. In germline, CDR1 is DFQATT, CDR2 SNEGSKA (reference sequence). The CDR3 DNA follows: TGCAGTGCTAGAGAGTTTGGGAGTTTCCAAGAGACCCAGTTCTTC. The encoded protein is CSAREFGSFQETQFF.

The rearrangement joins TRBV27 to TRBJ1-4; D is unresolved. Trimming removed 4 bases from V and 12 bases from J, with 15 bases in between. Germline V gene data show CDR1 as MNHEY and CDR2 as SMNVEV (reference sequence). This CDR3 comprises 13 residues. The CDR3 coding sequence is TGTGCCAGCAGTTCCTCGCTGACCGGCCAACTGTTTTTT. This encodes CASSSSLTGQLFF. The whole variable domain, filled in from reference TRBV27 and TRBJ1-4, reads EAQVTQNPRYLITVTGKKLTVTCSQNMNHEYMSWYRQDPGLGLRQIYYSMNVEVTDKGDVPEGYKVSRKEKRNFPLILESPSPNQTSLYFCASSSSLTGQLFFGSGTQLSVL.

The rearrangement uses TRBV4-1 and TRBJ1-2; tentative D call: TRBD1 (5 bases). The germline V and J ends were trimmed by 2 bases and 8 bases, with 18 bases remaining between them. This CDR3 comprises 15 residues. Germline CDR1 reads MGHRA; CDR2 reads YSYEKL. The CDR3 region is CASSQIPRDPRGYTF. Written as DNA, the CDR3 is TGCGCCAGCAGCCAAATCCCACGGGACCCGCGGGGCTACACCTTC.

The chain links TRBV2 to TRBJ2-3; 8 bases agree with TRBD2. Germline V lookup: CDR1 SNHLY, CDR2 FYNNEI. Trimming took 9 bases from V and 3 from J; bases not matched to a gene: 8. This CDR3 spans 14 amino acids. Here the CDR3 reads CARDYAGGTDTQYF. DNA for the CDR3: TGTGCCAGAGACTATGCGGGGGGAACAGATACGCAGTATTTT.

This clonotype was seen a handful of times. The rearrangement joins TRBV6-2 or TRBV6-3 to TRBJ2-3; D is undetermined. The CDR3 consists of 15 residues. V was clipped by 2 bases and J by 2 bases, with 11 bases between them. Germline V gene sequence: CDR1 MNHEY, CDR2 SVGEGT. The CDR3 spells CASSYPSSFTDTQYF. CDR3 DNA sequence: TGTGCCAGCAGTTACCCGTCCTCGTTCACAGATACGCAGTATTTT.

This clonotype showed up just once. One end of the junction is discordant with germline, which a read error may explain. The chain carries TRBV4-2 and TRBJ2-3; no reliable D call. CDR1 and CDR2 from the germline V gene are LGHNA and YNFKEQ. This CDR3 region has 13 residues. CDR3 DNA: TGTGCCATCAGCCAAGACGAAGAAGATACGCAGTATTTT. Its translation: CAISQDEEDTQYF.

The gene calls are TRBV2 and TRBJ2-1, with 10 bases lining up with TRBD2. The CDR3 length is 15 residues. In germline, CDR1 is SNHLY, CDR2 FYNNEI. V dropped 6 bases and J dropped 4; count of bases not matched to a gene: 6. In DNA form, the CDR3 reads TGTGCCAGCAGCAGCGGGAGGGCCTCATACAATGAGCAGTTCTTC. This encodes CASSSGRASYNEQFF.

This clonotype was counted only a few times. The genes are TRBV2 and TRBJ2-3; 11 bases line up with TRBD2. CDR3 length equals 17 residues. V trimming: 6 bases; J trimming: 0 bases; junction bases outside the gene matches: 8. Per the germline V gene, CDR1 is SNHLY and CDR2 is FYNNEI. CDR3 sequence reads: CASSAGLAGPSTDTQYF. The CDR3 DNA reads TGTGCCAGCAGCGCCGGACTAGCGGGTCCCAGCACAGATACGCAGTATTTT. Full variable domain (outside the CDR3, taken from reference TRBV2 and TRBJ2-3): EPEVTQTPSHQVTQMGQEVILRCVPISNHLYFYWYRQILGQKVEFLVSFYNNEISEKSEIFDDQFSVERPDGSNFTLKIRSTKLEDSAMYFCASSAGLAGPSTDTQYFGPGTRLTVL.

The CDR3 DNA follows: TGTGCCAGCAGCCAAGATCCAAGCGGGGGGAGCACAGATACGCAGTATTTT. This gives the protein CASSQDPSGGSTDTQYF. This rearrangement joins TRBV4-2 to TRBJ2-3, with 9 nucleotides matching TRBD2. After removal of 0 bases from V and 0 bases from J, the junction contained 4 bases not matched to a gene. The CDR3 extends over 17 amino acids. From germline, CDR1 is LGHNA and CDR2 YNFKEQ.

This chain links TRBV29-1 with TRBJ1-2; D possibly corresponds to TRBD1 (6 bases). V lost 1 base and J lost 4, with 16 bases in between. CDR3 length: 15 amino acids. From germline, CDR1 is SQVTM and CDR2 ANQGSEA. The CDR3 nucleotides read TGCAGCGTTGAAGCCCCAGGGGCATTGGGCTATGGCTACACCTTC. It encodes CSVEAPGALGYGYTF. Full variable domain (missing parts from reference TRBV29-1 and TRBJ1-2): SAVISQKPSRDICQRGTSLTIQCQVDSQVTMMFWYRQQPGQSLTLIATANQGSEATYESGFVIDKFPISRPNLTFSTLTVSNMSPEDSSIYLCSVEAPGALGYGYTFGSGTRLTVV.

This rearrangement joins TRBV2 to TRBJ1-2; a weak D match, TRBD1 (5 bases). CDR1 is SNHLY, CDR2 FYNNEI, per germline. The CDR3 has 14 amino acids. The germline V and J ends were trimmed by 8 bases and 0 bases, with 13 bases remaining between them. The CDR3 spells CASQPGLANYGYTF. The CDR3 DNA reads TGTGCCAGCCAACCAGGGTTAGCTAACTATGGCTACACCTTC.

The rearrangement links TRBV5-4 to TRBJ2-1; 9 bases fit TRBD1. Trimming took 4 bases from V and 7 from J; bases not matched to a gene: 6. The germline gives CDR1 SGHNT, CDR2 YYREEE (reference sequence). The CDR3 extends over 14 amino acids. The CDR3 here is CASSQGTGRNEQFF. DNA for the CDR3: TGTGCCAGCAGCCAAGGGACAGGGAGGAATGAGCAGTTCTTC. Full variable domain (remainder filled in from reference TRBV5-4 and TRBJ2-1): ETGVTQSPTHLIKTRGQQVTLRCSSQSGHNTVSWYQQALGQGPQFIFQYYREEENGRGNFPPRFSGLQFPNYSSELNVNALELDDSALYLCASSQGTGRNEQFFGPGTRLTVL.

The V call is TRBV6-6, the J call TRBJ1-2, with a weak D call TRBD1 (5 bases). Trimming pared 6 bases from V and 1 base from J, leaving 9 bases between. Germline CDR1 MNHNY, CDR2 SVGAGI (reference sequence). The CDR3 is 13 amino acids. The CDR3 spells CASRVGVNYGYTF. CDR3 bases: TGTGCCAGCAGGGTGGGGGTTAACTATGGCTACACCTTC.

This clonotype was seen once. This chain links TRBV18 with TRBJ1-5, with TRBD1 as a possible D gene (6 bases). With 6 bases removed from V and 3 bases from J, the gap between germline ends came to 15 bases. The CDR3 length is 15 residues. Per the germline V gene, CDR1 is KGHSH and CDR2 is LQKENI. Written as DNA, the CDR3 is TGTGCCAGCTCCCTTGGGGGGGCAGACAATCAGCCCCAGCATTTT. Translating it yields CASSLGGADNQPQHF.

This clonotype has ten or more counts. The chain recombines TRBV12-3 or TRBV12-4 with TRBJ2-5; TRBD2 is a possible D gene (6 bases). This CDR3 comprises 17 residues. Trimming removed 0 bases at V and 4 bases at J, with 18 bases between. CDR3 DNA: TGTGCCAGCAGTTTAGCGGGTAGCGGAAGGGCCGGAGAGACCCAGTACTTC. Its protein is CASSLAGSGRAGETQYF.

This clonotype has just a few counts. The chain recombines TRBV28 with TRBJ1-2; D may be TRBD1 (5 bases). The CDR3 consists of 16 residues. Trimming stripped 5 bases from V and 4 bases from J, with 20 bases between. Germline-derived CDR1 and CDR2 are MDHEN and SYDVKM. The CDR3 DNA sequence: TGTGCCAGCAGTCCCCCCCCGGGGGGGACCAGCTATGGCTACACCTTC. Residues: CASSPPPGGTSYGYTF.

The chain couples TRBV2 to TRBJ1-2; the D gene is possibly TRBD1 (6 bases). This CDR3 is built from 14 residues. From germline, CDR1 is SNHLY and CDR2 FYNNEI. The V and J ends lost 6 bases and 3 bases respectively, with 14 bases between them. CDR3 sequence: CASRAKQGYYGYTF. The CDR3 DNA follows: TGTGCCAGCAGGGCTAAACAGGGCTACTATGGCTACACCTTC. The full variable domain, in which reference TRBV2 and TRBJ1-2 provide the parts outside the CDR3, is EPEVTQTPSHQVTQMGQEVILRCVPISNHLYFYWYRQILGQKVEFLVSFYNNEISEKSEIFDDQFSVERPDGSNFTLKIRSTKLEDSAMYFCASRAKQGYYGYTFGSGTRLTVV.

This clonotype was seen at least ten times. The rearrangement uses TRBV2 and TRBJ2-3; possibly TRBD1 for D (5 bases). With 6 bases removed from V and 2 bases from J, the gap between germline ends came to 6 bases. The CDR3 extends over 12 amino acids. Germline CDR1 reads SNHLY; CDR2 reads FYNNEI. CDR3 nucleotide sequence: TGTGCCAGCAGGGACAACACAGATACGCAGTATTTT. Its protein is CASRDNTDTQYF.

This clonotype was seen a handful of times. CDR3 region: CASARDSGTDTQYF. The CDR3, as DNA: TGCGCCAGCGCCCGGGACTCAGGCACAGATACGCAGTATTTT. The V and J genes are TRBV5-1 and TRBJ2-3; D may be TRBD2 (6 bases). Germline-derived CDR1 and CDR2 are SGHRS and YFSETQ. The CDR3 consists of 14 residues. The V end was cut by 7 bases, the J end by 1 base, with 13 bases between.

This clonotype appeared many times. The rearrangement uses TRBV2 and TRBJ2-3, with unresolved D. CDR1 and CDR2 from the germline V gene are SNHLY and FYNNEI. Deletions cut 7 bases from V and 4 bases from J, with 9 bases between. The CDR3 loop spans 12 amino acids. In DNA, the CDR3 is TGTGCCAGCACCTCCCGCGCAGATACGCAGTATTTT. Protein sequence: CASTSRADTQYF.

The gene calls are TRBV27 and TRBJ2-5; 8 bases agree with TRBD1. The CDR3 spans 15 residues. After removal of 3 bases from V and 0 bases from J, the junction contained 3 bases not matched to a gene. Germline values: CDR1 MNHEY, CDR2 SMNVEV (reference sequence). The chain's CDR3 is CASSFYRGDQETQYF. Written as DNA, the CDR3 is TGTGCCAGCAGTTTTTACAGGGGGGACCAAGAGACCCAGTACTTC.

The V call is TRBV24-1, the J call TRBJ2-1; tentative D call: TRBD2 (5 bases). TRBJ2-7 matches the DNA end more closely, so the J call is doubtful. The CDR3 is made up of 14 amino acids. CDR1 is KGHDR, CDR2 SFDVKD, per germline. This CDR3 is CATSDSYVSAEQYF. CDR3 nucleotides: TGTGCCACTTCGGACTCCTATGTAAGCGCTGAGCAGTACTTC.

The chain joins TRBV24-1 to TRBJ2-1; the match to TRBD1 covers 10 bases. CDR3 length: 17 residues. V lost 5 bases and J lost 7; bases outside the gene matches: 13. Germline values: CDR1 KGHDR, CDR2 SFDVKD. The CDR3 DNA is TGTGCCACCAGTGCTGCTGCGGGACAGGGGATAGGGAATGAGCAGTTCTTC. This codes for CATSAAAGQGIGNEQFF.